This TCR beta chain was found in a study of blood T cell repertoires in COVID-19 (dated by TCRdb to 2020 to 2022). In terms of the full investigation: Samples from collaborators originated in the United States, Italy and Spain and spanned both the acute and convalescent phases of COVID-19. The prospective study material was composed of cDNA or gDNA derived from T cells, B-cell-depleted T cells, or PBMCs. Deeply sampled blood TCRbeta repertoires from subjects exposed to, actively infected with, or recovered from COVID-19 were included in the dataset. The repertoires were released in a freely available public database intended as a resource for research on the immune response to SARS-CoV-2. Samples were obtained from the ongoing ImmuneRACE study (first 160 participants) and from about 1,300 subjects provided by 6 global collaborators. The sample metadata nearly always contained a de-identified subject ID, COVID-19 status, age in years and sex. Where HLA class I and class II types were available, the types were taken from metadata supplied by the sample provider, not from assay-based typing. What the work shows at the level of the full study, not this receptor alone: How much clinical and demographic metadata was included differed by source and by participant, and the metadata was provided uncurated.

TCRbeta CDR3 regions were amplified from genomic DNA using the immunoSEQ Assay, a bias-controlled multiplex PCR. The paper's processing steps were these. The number of nucleated cells in each sample was estimated from the amplification of reference gene primers within the assay. Sequence reads were collapsed and filtered to measure the absolute abundance of every unique TCRbeta CDR3 rearrangement. For each sample, productive Simpson clonality was calculated as the square root of Simpson's diversity index over productive rearrangements. TCRdb holds this immuneACCESS table with in-frame rearrangements only. Some clones are missing; in checked studies, unresolved V genes explain under half, and the rest has no known cause. The DNA was the basis for D and trimming; V, J and clone size are from that table. A total of fewer than 250,000 clones appear in this sample, around 84% of them only once. About 10% of the sample goes to the ten largest clones.

One collaborating source in Seattle enrolled patients while the patients were actively infected and followed the patients over time throughout the course of disease. Collaborating institutions collected whole blood in K2EDTA tubes following their own protocols. For TCRbeta analysis, collaborator samples were shipped as frozen whole blood, as isolated PBMCs, or as DNA extracted from either sample type. CDR1 and CDR2 are drawn from the germline V gene: SNHLY, FYNNEI. V loses 7 bases, J loses 8 bases, and the germline ends lie 14 bases apart. The CDR3 numbers 13 residues from cysteine through phenylalanine. The DNA shown is the 39-base CDR3, in frame from base 1. Regarding this clone: Its antigen remains undetermined. Qualities for individual bases were not recorded, and no much larger clone is one base off.

This sequence originates from a woman of 80 years or more with COVID-19, enrolled during active disease. The material sequenced was peripheral blood. The rearranged segments are TRBV2 and TRBJ1-4, with the D gene too uncertain to name. The DNA reads as follows: TGTGCCAGCATTGCCGAGGCGCAGGAAAAACTGTTTTTT. It encodes CASIAEAQEKLFF.